These T cell receptor beta chains were read from a single sample in a study of shared clonotypes between healthy human individuals. Repertoires were generated with immunoSEQ multiplex PCR, while TCRdb's copy carries only in-frame clones and drops some. The table has about 2.2 million clones, over 85% seen once. The specimen sequenced was naive CD8+ T cells from PBMCs. Receptors originate from a young man in good health. Some clones in this sample may be carry-over from other donors' samples. Both conserved end residues are part of each CDR3. Fields, in order: clone size, V gene, CDR3 protein. A row's size may be missing; if present it is once, few, many or a size class.

size: .
V: TRBV7-9
CDR3: CASSLGGLGEKLFF

size: .
V: TRBV11-2
CDR3: CASSLGTYTEAFF

size: once
V: TRBV6-5
CDR3: CASSYSLKAEKLFF

size: .
V: TRBV27
CDR3: CASSLSYLDTYGAQYF

size: .
V: TRBV14
CDR3: CASSRALAGPTGELFF

size: .
V: TRBV29-1
CDR3: CSAPSAGTKTQYF

size: few
V: TRBV10-3
CDR3: CAISEGDRFSGNTIYF

size: .
V: TRBV7-9
CDR3: CASSADRWGGYEQYF

size: .
V: TRBV4-1
CDR3: CASSQDKSGAVDGYTF

size: .
V: TRBV2
CDR3: CASSGRGSPEEYSNQPQHF

size: once
V: TRBV9
CDR3: CASSVGDRGISNHYGYTF

size: .
V: TRBV6-5
CDR3: CASSYGSDLYGYTF

size: once
V: TRBV29-1
CDR3: CSVGWARGVYEQYF

size: .
V: TRBV27
CDR3: CASSFQILVSSYEQYF

size: .
V: TRBV27
CDR3: CASSSDTAYEQYF

size: .
V: TRBV7-2
CDR3: CASSLGPRGGILETQYF

size: .
V: TRBV6-6
CDR3: CASSLNRDQPQHF

size: few
V: TRBV7-9
CDR3: CASSPDRGYEQYF

size: .
V: TRBV7-2
CDR3: CASSKGGGTSYNEQFF

size: .
V: TRBV7-9
CDR3: CASSLETGYEQYF

size: .
V: TRBV6-5
CDR3: CASGLHEQYF

size: .
V: TRBV13
CDR3: CASSLGSVRNYGYTF

size: .
V: TRBV6-6
CDR3: CASSSGTASTDTQYF

size: .
V: TRBV6-1
CDR3: CASSEGLAAGYEQYF

size: .
V: TRBV10-2
CDR3: CASSEEEGRQLLEAFF

size: .
V: TRBV4-1
CDR3: CASSRNRDTQYF

size: .
V: TRBV5-4
CDR3: CASSHPDGYEQYF

size: .
V: TRBV13
CDR3: CASSSGTGGYFGNTIYF

size: .
V: TRBV27
CDR3: CASSLTSGLAVADTQYF

size: once
V: TRBV19
CDR3: CASSTGTGGTETQYF